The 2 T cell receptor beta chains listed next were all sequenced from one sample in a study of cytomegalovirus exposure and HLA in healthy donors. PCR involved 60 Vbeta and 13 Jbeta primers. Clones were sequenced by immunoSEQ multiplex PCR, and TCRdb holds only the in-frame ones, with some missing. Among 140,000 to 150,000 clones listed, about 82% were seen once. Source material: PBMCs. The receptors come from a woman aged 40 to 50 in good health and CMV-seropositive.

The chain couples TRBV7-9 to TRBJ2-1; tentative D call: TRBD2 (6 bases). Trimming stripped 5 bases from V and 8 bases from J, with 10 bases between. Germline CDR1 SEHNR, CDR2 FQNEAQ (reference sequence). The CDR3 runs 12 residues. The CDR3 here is CASSPGGDEQFF. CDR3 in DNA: TGTGCCAGCAGCCCCGGGGGAGATGAGCAGTTCTTC.

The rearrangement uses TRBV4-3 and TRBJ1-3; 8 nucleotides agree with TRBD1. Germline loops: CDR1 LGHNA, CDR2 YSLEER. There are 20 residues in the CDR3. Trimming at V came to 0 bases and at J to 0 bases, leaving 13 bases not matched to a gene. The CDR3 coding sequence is TGCGCCAGCAGCCAAGAAGCCTGGCCAGGGGGCCTCGACTCTGGAAACACCATATATTTT. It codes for CASSQEAWPGGLDSGNTIYF.